Following are 24 T cell receptor beta chains from one sample sequenced in a study of blood T cell repertoires in COVID-19. Assay used: immunoSEQ multiplex PCR; TCRdb lists only in-frame clones, some missing. The sample lists 250,000 or so clones, roughly 91% seen once, with more than 0.8% in the top ten. Input material: peripheral blood. The receptors derive from a man in his thirties or forties with COVID-19, enrolled during active disease.

The V gene is TRBV5-1, the J gene TRBJ1-1; perhaps TRBD1 as D (6 bases). V shed 1 base and J shed 5 bases, with 12 bases lying between them. The CDR3 length is 14 residues. Germline CDR1 is SGHRS and CDR2 is YFSETQ. CDR3 sequence reads: CASSLTTQGTEAFF. The CDR3 bases are TGCGCCAGCAGCTTGACGACCCAGGGGACTGAAGCTTTCTTT.

The V call is TRBV30, the J call TRBJ1-1; D may be TRBD1 (6 bases). V was trimmed by 4 bases and J by 1 base, leaving 7 bases between them. Germline CDR1 reads GTSNPN; CDR2 reads SVGIG (reference sequence). The CDR3 runs 12 residues. The CDR3 region has the DNA TGTGCCTGGAAACAGGGGAACACTGAAGCTTTCTTT. The encoded protein is CAWKQGNTEAFF.

The chain combines TRBV10-3 with TRBJ1-2; 7 bases align to TRBD1. The germline V gene has CDR1 ENHRY and CDR2 SYGVKD. Trimming took 5 bases from V and 7 from J; bases not matched to a gene: 10. This CDR3 has 14 residues. Written as DNA, the CDR3 is TGTGCCATCAGTAGCTTGACAGGGTCAGGTGGCTACACCTTC. It translates to CAISSLTGSGGYTF.

The chain combines TRBV10-3 with TRBJ2-7, with 11 bases matching TRBD1. J lost 10 bases, V lost 6 bases, and 11 bases had no gene match. The CDR3 has 14 residues. CDR1 and CDR2 (germline): ENHRY, SYGVKD. Here the CDR3 reads CAISPGQGVADQYF. The CDR3 bases are TGTGCCATCAGCCCGGGACAGGGGGTAGCGGATCAGTACTTC.

The rearrangement links TRBV19 to TRBJ2-5; possible D gene TRBD1, 5 bases. The CDR3 has 14 amino acids. Germline V CDR1 and CDR2: LNHDA, SQIVND (reference sequence). V lost 5 bases to trimming and J lost 2 bases, with 12 bases between them. The CDR3 sequence is CASSARTPQETQYF. The CDR3, as DNA: TGTGCCAGTAGTGCCCGGACACCTCAAGAGACCCAGTACTTC.

J is TRBJ1-2 and V is TRBV6-5; 9 nucleotides line up with TRBD1. The V and J ends lost 6 bases and 7 bases, in that order; junction bases with no gene match: 6. The germline V gene has CDR1 MNHEY and CDR2 SVGAGI. The length of the CDR3 is 13 residues. The CDR3 loop is CASSPGTGTGYTF. CDR3 DNA sequence: TGTGCCAGCAGCCCCGGGACAGGGACTGGCTACACCTTC.

This rearrangement joins TRBV6-5 to TRBJ1-1, with TRBD1 as a possible D gene (5 bases). CDR1 MNHEY and CDR2 SVGAGI come from the germline V gene. CDR3 length: 15 residues. Trimming removed 7 bases at V and 7 bases at J, with 22 bases between. The CDR3 DNA reads as TGTGCCAGCATCTCACAGGACGGTCGAGGTCGTGAAGCTTTCTTT. The encoded protein is CASISQDGRGREAFF.

The CDR3 is CASRSRQNHLQPQHF. Here the CDR3 DNA reads TGTGCCAGCAGAAGCCGACAGAACCATCTCCAGCCCCAGCATTTT. J is TRBJ1-5 and V is TRBV5-6; D possibly corresponds to TRBD1 (5 bases). CDR1 is SGHDT and CDR2 is YYEEEE in the germline V gene. The CDR3 runs 15 residues. Trimming removed 5 bases at V and 7 bases at J, with 19 bases between.

The CDR3 sequence: CATHPGTANEKLFF. The CDR3 DNA reads as TGTGCCACCCACCCCGGGACAGCAAATGAAAAACTGTTTTTT. The chain couples TRBV10-3 to TRBJ1-4, with 7 bases aligning to TRBD1. The V and J ends lost 10 bases and 5 bases, in that order; junction bases with no gene match: 10. Germline-derived CDR1 and CDR2 are ENHRY and SYGVKD. The CDR3 consists of 14 residues.

The chain combines TRBV7-9 with TRBJ2-5, with 9 bases lining up with TRBD1. After removal of 5 bases from V and 5 bases from J, the junction contained 12 bases not matched to a gene. The germline gives CDR1 SEHNR, CDR2 FQNEAQ (reference sequence). The CDR3 runs to 16 residues. The DNA for the CDR3 is TGTGCCAGCAGCAGACTCAACAGGGGGCGCGGGGAGACCCAGTACTTC. Amino acids: CASSRLNRGRGETQYF.

This chain joins TRBV3-1 (or the pseudogene TRBV3-2) and TRBJ2-5, with TRBD2 matching 9 bases. Looked up from germline, CDR1 is LGHDT and CDR2 is YNNKEL (reference sequence). Trimming took 1 base from V and 5 from J; bases not matched to a gene: 8. The CDR3 length is 16 residues. The CDR3 loop reads CASSQGAGGPRETQYF. The CDR3 DNA reads TGTGCCAGCAGCCAAGGCGCGGGGGGGCCCCGGGAGACCCAGTACTTC.

In its sample, this clone was seen once. This chain connects TRBV5-1 to TRBJ1-1; D possibly corresponds to TRBD1 (6 bases). This CDR3 is built from 18 residues. Germline lookup yields CDR1 SGHRS and CDR2 YFSETQ. Trimming shortened V by 5 bases and J by 5 bases, and 28 bases separated the two germline ends. CDR3 sequence reads: CASRGGGGLPRSMTEAFF. In nucleotides, the CDR3 is TGCGCCAGCAGGGGAGGCGGGGGGCTCCCAAGGTCGATGACTGAAGCTTTCTTT.

This rearrangement joins TRBV10-3 to TRBJ1-1, with 8 bases matching TRBD1. J gave up 1 base and V 3 bases, and 7 bases lay outside the gene matches. Germline-derived CDR1 and CDR2 are ENHRY and SYGVKD. The CDR3 has 16 residues. The CDR3 nucleotides are TGTGCCATCAGTGACACTAACAGGGGGGGGAACACTGAAGCTTTCTTT. Its protein product is CAISDTNRGGNTEAFF.

The J gene is TRBJ1-5, the V gene TRBV6-6; no clear D. The CDR3 totals 14 residues. Trimming removed 7 bases at V and 0 bases at J, with 10 bases between. In germline, CDR1 is MNHNY, CDR2 SVGAGI (reference sequence). This CDR3 is CASTRVYSNQPQHF. DNA of the CDR3: TGTGCCAGCACGCGGGTTTATAGCAATCAGCCCCAGCATTTT.

V is TRBV9 and J is TRBJ2-1; tentatively, D is TRBD2 (6 bases). Germline V gives CDR1 SGDLS, CDR2 YYNGEE. Trimming pared 0 bases from V and 3 bases from J, leaving 13 bases between. This CDR3 is built from 16 residues. The CDR3 here is CASSVARGSNYNEQFF. DNA of the CDR3: TGTGCCAGCAGCGTAGCACGGGGGTCAAACTACAATGAGCAGTTCTTC.

V usage is TRBV9 and J usage is TRBJ2-3, with 7 bases fitting TRBD1. Germline-derived CDR1 and CDR2 are SGDLS and YYNGEE. This CDR3 has 16 amino acids. Trimming took 0 bases from V and 2 from J; bases not matched to a gene: 6. CDR3 bases: TGTGCCAGCAGCGTAGATGGCAGGGGGTTCACAGATACGCAGTATTTT. It specifies CASSVDGRGFTDTQYF.

The V and J genes are TRBV18 and TRBJ1-1; D is undetermined. Between the trimmed V and J ends, which lost 2 bases and 5 bases, there was a span of 24 bases. Germline-derived CDR1 and CDR2 are KGHSH and LQKENI. The CDR3 is 18 amino acids. The CDR3 DNA follows: TGTGCCAGCTCACCAACGGAAAGGGCATTGAGTGGCGGGACTGAAGCTTTCTTT. Its protein is CASSPTERALSGGTEAFF.

This rearrangement joins TRBV4-1 to TRBJ1-2; D is unclear. CDR3 length equals 15 residues. V was trimmed by 0 bases and J by 1 base, leaving 9 bases between them. The V gene's germline CDR1 is MGHRA and CDR2 YSYEKL. DNA for the CDR3: TGCGCCAGCAGCCAAGAAACAGCTTTTAACTATGGCTACACCTTC. It translates to CASSQETAFNYGYTF.

The chain couples TRBV5-1 to TRBJ2-3; the D gene is possibly TRBD1 (6 bases). The CDR3 contains 15 residues. Germline V gene data show CDR1 as SGHRS and CDR2 as YFSETQ. Trimming took 2 bases from V and 0 from J, leaving 10 bases between them. The CDR3 DNA reads TGCGCCAGCAGCTTTGGGGGCGCTAGCACAGATACGCAGTATTTT. It is translated as CASSFGGASTDTQYF.

This chain connects TRBV4-1 to TRBJ1-1, with TRBD1 matching 11 bases. CDR1 is MGHRA and CDR2 is YSYEKL in the germline V gene. The V and J ends lost 1 base and 5 bases, in that order; junction bases with no gene match: 3. CDR3 length: 15 amino acids. The chain's CDR3 is CASSQAGTGGTEAFF. CDR3 DNA: TGCGCCAGCAGCCAAGCGGGGACAGGGGGGACTGAAGCTTTCTTT.

The chain links TRBV13 to TRBJ2-7, with D tentatively TRBD2 (6 bases). Trimming took 1 base from V and 7 from J, leaving 11 bases between them. Germline CDR1 and CDR2: PRHDT and FYEKMQ (reference sequence). The CDR3 has 13 amino acids. The CDR3 DNA reads as TGTGCCAGCAGCTTAGTGGGGACTCAGGAGCAGTACTTC. Protein sequence: CASSLVGTQEQYF.

The CDR3: CASGSSNNSPLHF. The CDR3, as DNA: TGTGCCAGCGGCTCCTCAAATAATTCACCCCTCCACTTT. The chain uses TRBV6-6 and TRBJ1-6; D unclear. V dropped 8 bases and J dropped 5 bases, with 10 bases sitting between them. Per the germline V gene, CDR1 is MNHNY and CDR2 is SVGAGI (reference sequence). This CDR3 region has 13 residues.

This clone has more than one count but fewer than ten. The gene calls are TRBV9 and TRBJ2-2; no firm D call. The CDR3 spans 15 residues. Between the trimmed V and J ends, which lost 0 bases and 4 bases, there was a span of 10 bases. CDR1 is SGDLS and CDR2 is YYNGEE in the germline V gene. This CDR3 is CASSVERSSTGELFF. The DNA of the CDR3 is TGTGCCAGCAGCGTAGAACGGTCAAGCACCGGGGAGCTGTTTTTT.

J is TRBJ2-2 and V is TRBV3-1 (or the pseudogene TRBV3-2); D might be TRBD2 (5 bases). The V and J ends lost 1 base and 5 bases respectively, with 8 bases between them. Per the germline V gene, CDR1 is LGHDT and CDR2 is YNNKEL (reference sequence). This CDR3 spans 14 amino acids. CDR3: CASSQGTGTGELFF. The CDR3 nucleotides are TGTGCCAGCAGCCAAGGCACGGGAACCGGGGAGCTGTTTTTT.